One and the same sample provided the 11 T cell receptor beta chains below, sequenced in a study of Ad26.COV2.S vaccination and SARS-CoV-2 variants. The table came from immunoSEQ multiplex PCR; TCRdb's copy has only in-frame clones and leaves some out. The data hold 350,000 to 500,000 clones, with roughly 90% observed a single time. Treatment in this sample: over 15 received Ad26.COV2.S at low or high dose, single or two shots; roughly five received placebo; per-sample allocation not given. Sampling was done on day 63 after the first vaccine or placebo injection. This specimen was peripheral blood, taken in a trial of Ad26.COV2.S vaccine versus placebo. The receptors come from a person between 18 and 60 years old who received the Ad26.COV2.S COVID-19 vaccine or a placebo.

The genes are TRBV12-3 or TRBV12-4 and TRBJ1-2; D gene unclear. The CDR3 is made up of 13 amino acids. With 5 bases removed from V and 1 base from J, the gap between germline ends came to 8 bases. The CDR3 DNA is TGTGCCAGCAGTCCCGGGAGTAACTATGGCTACACCTTC. Protein: CASSPGSNYGYTF.

V and J are TRBV27 and TRBJ1-1; D is ambiguous. CDR1 is MNHEY and CDR2 is SMNVEV in the germline V gene (reference sequence). The CDR3 is 14 amino acids. The ends were cut back, 2 bases at V and 3 bases at J, with 10 bases in the middle. The CDR3 spells CASSLLPPYTEAFF. The CDR3, as DNA: TGTGCCAGCAGTTTACTCCCTCCTTACACTGAAGCTTTCTTT.

This chain joins TRBV28 and TRBJ2-7, with D possibly being TRBD1 (6 bases). Between the trimmed V and J ends, which lost 7 bases and 2 bases, there was a span of 24 bases. The CDR3 runs 17 residues. Germline values: CDR1 MDHEN, CDR2 SYDVKM. The CDR3 sequence is CASMDFPGHKLTYEQYF. The CDR3, as DNA: TGTGCCAGCATGGACTTCCCGGGACATAAACTTACCTACGAGCAGTACTTC.

The chain employs TRBV29-1 and TRBJ1-2; no firm D call. The CDR3 spans 12 residues. Germline-derived CDR1 and CDR2 are SQVTM and ANQGSEA. V was clipped by 7 bases and J by 0 bases, with 9 bases between them. The CDR3 here is CSADHSNYGYTF. The CDR3 region has the DNA TGCAGCGCCGACCATTCTAACTATGGCTACACCTTC.

The chain combines TRBV12-1 with TRBJ2-1. TRBV12-1 is recorded as a pseudogene. The length of the CDR3 is 15 residues. The CDR3 DNA sequence: TGTGCCAGCAGCACGACCCACAAAGGTAACAATGAGCAGTTCTTC. Protein: CASSTTHKGNNEQFF.

The chain carries TRBV21-1 and TRBJ1-5; TRBD1 was called by the table and not checked on the DNA. TRBV21-1 is a pseudogene locus. This CDR3 is 14 amino acids long. CDR3 amino acids: CASSKMNRNQPQHF. For the CDR3, the DNA is TGTGCCAGCAGCAAAATGAACAGAAATCAGCCCCAGCATTTT.

The chain combines TRBV6-2 or TRBV6-3 with TRBJ2-1; the match to TRBD2 covers 11 bases. The CDR3 has 15 residues. Unmatched junction bases numbered 8, after V lost 6 bases and J lost 7 bases. In germline, CDR1 is MNHEY, CDR2 SVGEGT. The DNA for the CDR3 is TGTGCCAGCAGCCCCCGACTAGCGGGGTCGAATGAGCAGTTCTTC. Residues: CASSPRLAGSNEQFF.

The chain joins TRBV7-2 to TRBJ2-7; D is unresolved. The CDR3 is 13 amino acids. The V gene lost 1 base and the J gene lost 8 bases, with 12 bases spanning the gap. Per germline, CDR1 SGHTA and CDR2 FQGNSA. The CDR3 protein is CASSLGPIGQQYF. DNA for the CDR3: TGTGCCAGCAGCTTAGGGCCCATAGGTCAGCAGTACTTC.

The V and J genes are TRBV5-1 and TRBJ1-3; D is possibly TRBD1 (6 bases). Trimming shortened V by 0 bases and J by 3 bases, and 13 bases separated the two germline ends. The CDR3 runs 16 residues. The germline V gene has CDR1 SGHRS and CDR2 YFSETQ. As DNA, the CDR3 is TGCGCCAGCAGCTTGGTCGGGGGGCTTTATGGAAACACCATATATTTT. It specifies CASSLVGGLYGNTIYF.

The chain has TRBV5-4 and TRBJ2-3, with D possibly being TRBD1 (6 bases). V was cut by 4 bases and J by 2 bases, with 11 bases left in between. The V gene's germline CDR1 is SGHNT and CDR2 YYREEE (reference sequence). CDR3 length: 14 residues. Written as DNA, the CDR3 is TGTGCCAGCAGCCCTCGACAGGTCACAGATACGCAGTATTTT. It codes for CASSPRQVTDTQYF.

The chain employs TRBV9 and TRBJ2-5; TRBD1 is a possible D gene (5 bases). Trimming stripped 0 bases from V and 5 bases from J, with 11 bases between. The CDR3 extends over 14 amino acids. Germline V gene sequence: CDR1 SGDLS, CDR2 YYNGEE. The CDR3 reads CASSVEGALETQYF. Here the CDR3 DNA reads TGTGCCAGCAGCGTAGAAGGGGCGTTGGAGACCCAGTACTTC.